Here is one T cell receptor beta chain with its context. Antigen unknown. There are 12 residues in the CDR3. V gave up 8 bases and J gave up 0 bases, with 6 bases separating them. The V gene's germline CDR1 is MNHEY and CDR2 SVGAGI. As to treatment: about 20 received Ad26.COV2.S at low or high dose, single or two shots; 5 received placebo; per-sample allocation not given. Day 63 following the first vaccine or placebo injection was when the samples were taken. It was an adult aged 18-55 years in Boston who was the donor. The table came from immunoSEQ multiplex PCR; TCRdb's copy has only in-frame clones and leaves some out. This sample yields 250,000 to 300,000 clones, of which more than 75% are seen a single time; over 2.5% belongs to the top ten. The data were obtained in a study of Ad26.COV2.S vaccination and SARS-CoV-2 variants. The overall study: Into the muscle, Ad26.COV2.S was dosed once or twice, 56 days apart. The study's findings and limits: The breadth of spike-specific CD8+ and CD4+ T cell responses after vaccination was reportedly substantial.

This clonotype was obtained from a person between 18 and 60 years old who received the Ad26.COV2.S COVID-19 vaccine or a placebo. The sequencing used peripheral blood, collected in a trial of Ad26.COV2.S vaccine versus placebo. This chain connects TRBV6-5 to TRBJ2-3; weak D call: TRBD2 (6 bases). The CDR3 bases are TGTGCCAGCGGGGGGAGCACAGATACGCAGTATTTT. The encoded protein is CASGGSTDTQYF.